These T cell receptor beta chains were read from a single sample in a study of blood T cell repertoires in COVID-19. Only in-frame clones appear in the TCRdb table, and some are missing; sequencing was by immunoSEQ multiplex PCR. The sample has around 310,000 clones, about 91% seen once; the top ten hold approximately 12%. The sequenced sample consisted of peripheral blood. Source of these receptors: a woman aged 55-70 years with acute or convalescent COVID-19. Both conserved end residues are part of each CDR3. Each record gives: V gene, J gene, D gene, clone size, CDR3 protein, CDR3 DNA. A D gene is named only where the DNA matches it firmly. Where a row states a size, it is once, few, many or the class of an expanded clone; other rows omit it.

V gene: TRBV28; J gene: TRBJ1-2; D gene: TRBD1; clone size: NA; CDR3 protein: CASRTGQGANGYTF; CDR3 DNA: TGTGCCAGCAGAACGGGACAGGGAGCGAATGGCTACACCTTC
V gene: TRBV28; J gene: TRBJ1-2; D gene: TRBD1; clone size: NA; CDR3 protein: CASSLGGQGRRGGYTF; CDR3 DNA: TGTGCCAGCAGTTTAGGGGGACAGGGGAGGCGGGGAGGCTACACCTTC
V gene: TRBV11-3; J gene: TRBJ2-1; D gene: NA; clone size: few; CDR3 protein: CASSWRDNEQFF; CDR3 DNA: TGTGCCAGCAGCTGGAGGGACAATGAGCAGTTCTTC
V gene: TRBV5-6; J gene: TRBJ2-2; D gene: TRBD2; clone size: few; CDR3 protein: CASSLRTSGRFDTGELFF; CDR3 DNA: TGTGCCAGCAGCTTGAGGACTAGCGGGAGATTTGACACCGGGGAGCTGTTTTTT
V gene: TRBV19; J gene: TRBJ1-4; D gene: NA; clone size: NA; CDR3 protein: CASSLREAGEKLFF; CDR3 DNA: TGTGCCAGTAGCCTCCGGGAGGCCGGTGAAAAACTGTTTTTT
V gene: TRBV28; J gene: TRBJ1-2; D gene: NA; clone size: NA; CDR3 protein: CASSPKATGRSGYTF; CDR3 DNA: TGTGCCAGCAGTCCCAAGGCAACAGGGAGATCCGGCTACACCTTC
V gene: TRBV4-1; J gene: TRBJ1-1; D gene: NA; clone size: many; CDR3 protein: CASSQAAEAFF; CDR3 DNA: TGCGCCAGCAGCCAGGCCGCTGAAGCTTTCTTT
V gene: TRBV11-2; J gene: TRBJ2-5; D gene: TRBD2; clone size: NA; CDR3 protein: CASSQLAGGQETQYF; CDR3 DNA: TGTGCCAGCAGCCAACTAGCGGGAGGGCAAGAGACCCAGTACTTC
V gene: TRBV18; J gene: TRBJ2-6; D gene: TRBD1; clone size: once; CDR3 protein: CASSPPVGQGTSGANVLTF; CDR3 DNA: TGTGCCAGCTCACCACCGGTTGGACAGGGAACCTCTGGGGCCAACGTCCTGACTTTC
V gene: TRBV11-3; J gene: TRBJ2-5; D gene: NA; clone size: NA; CDR3 protein: CASSLFARETQYF; CDR3 DNA: TGTGCCAGCAGCTTGTTCGCGAGGGAGACCCAGTACTTC
V gene: TRBV6-5; J gene: TRBJ2-5; D gene: TRBD2; clone size: NA; CDR3 protein: CASTRASGRVETQYF; CDR3 DNA: TGTGCCAGCACTAGGGCTAGCGGGAGGGTAGAGACCCAGTACTTC
V gene: TRBV2; J gene: TRBJ1-5; D gene: TRBD1; clone size: NA; CDR3 protein: CASSEGQTHQPQHF; CDR3 DNA: TGTGCCAGCAGTGAGGGACAGACCCATCAGCCCCAGCATTTT
V gene: TRBV7-2; J gene: TRBJ2-7; D gene: TRBD1; clone size: NA; CDR3 protein: CASSLVGTGTTYEQYF; CDR3 DNA: TGTGCCAGCAGCTTAGTCGGGACAGGGACAACCTACGAGCAGTACTTC
V gene: TRBV18; J gene: TRBJ2-3; D gene: NA; clone size: NA; CDR3 protein: CASSRAGSHTQYF; CDR3 DNA: TGTGCCAGCTCACGGGCAGGGTCACATACGCAGTATTTT
V gene: TRBV4-3; J gene: TRBJ1-6; D gene: TRBD1; clone size: NA; CDR3 protein: CASSPYRGYSPLHF; CDR3 DNA: TGCGCCAGCAGCCCTTACAGGGGCTATTCACCCCTCCACTTT
V gene: TRBV6-5; J gene: TRBJ2-1; D gene: TRBD1; clone size: NA; CDR3 protein: CASRDRGWDEQFF; CDR3 DNA: TGTGCCAGCAGGGACAGGGGATGGGATGAGCAGTTCTTC
V gene: TRBV7-9; J gene: TRBJ2-7; D gene: TRBD2; clone size: few; CDR3 protein: CASSWTSGFSYEQYF; CDR3 DNA: TGTGCCAGCAGCTGGACTAGCGGGTTCTCCTACGAGCAGTACTTC
V gene: TRBV3-1/TRBV3-2; J gene: TRBJ2-7; D gene: TRBD2; clone size: once; CDR3 protein: CASSQLAGSYEQYF; CDR3 DNA: TGTGCCAGCAGCCAGCTAGCGGGGTCCTACGAGCAGTACTTC
V gene: TRBV18; J gene: TRBJ1-1; D gene: TRBD1; clone size: NA; CDR3 protein: CASSLDRGGNAEAFF; CDR3 DNA: TGTGCCAGCTCACTTGACAGGGGGGGGAACGCTGAAGCTTTCTTT
V gene: TRBV5-1; J gene: TRBJ2-7; D gene: NA; clone size: once; CDR3 protein: CASSLGGGSYEQYF; CDR3 DNA: TGCGCCAGCAGCTTGGGAGGGGGATCCTACGAGCAGTACTTC
V gene: TRBV7-3; J gene: TRBJ2-7; D gene: NA; clone size: NA; CDR3 protein: CASSLNPGTYEQYF; CDR3 DNA: TGTGCCAGCAGCTTAAATCCAGGAACCTACGAGCAGTACTTC
V gene: TRBV7-7; J gene: TRBJ2-5; D gene: TRBD2; clone size: NA; CDR3 protein: CASSSGGTETQYF; CDR3 DNA: TGTGCCAGCAGCTCGGGGGGGACGGAGACCCAGTACTTC
V gene: TRBV5-5; J gene: TRBJ2-1; D gene: TRBD2; clone size: NA; CDR3 protein: CASSLAAGVSYNEQFF; CDR3 DNA: TGTGCCAGCAGCTTGGCAGCGGGGGTTTCCTACAATGAGCAGTTCTTC
V gene: TRBV4-1; J gene: TRBJ2-7; D gene: TRBD2; clone size: once; CDR3 protein: CASSQDRASGGPRSSYEQYF; CDR3 DNA: TGCGCCAGCAGCCAAGATAGGGCTAGCGGGGGGCCGAGGAGCTCCTACGAGCAGTACTTC
V gene: TRBV25-1; J gene: TRBJ2-1; D gene: TRBD2; clone size: few; CDR3 protein: CASSGRAGAGPNEQFF; CDR3 DNA: TGTGCCAGCAGTGGTCGAGCGGGAGCCGGCCCTAATGAGCAGTTCTTC
V gene: TRBV7-9; J gene: TRBJ1-2; D gene: TRBD1; clone size: NA; CDR3 protein: CASNPGDRTNYGYTF; CDR3 DNA: TGTGCCAGCAATCCGGGGGACAGGACGAACTATGGCTACACCTTC
V gene: TRBV4-1; J gene: TRBJ1-1; D gene: NA; clone size: NA; CDR3 protein: CASSQEERLNTEAFF; CDR3 DNA: TGCGCCAGCAGCCAAGAGGAGCGATTGAACACTGAAGCTTTCTTT
V gene: TRBV5-4; J gene: TRBJ1-3; D gene: TRBD1; clone size: NA; CDR3 protein: CASSLTGGLSGNTIYF; CDR3 DNA: TGTGCCAGCAGCCTTACAGGGGGCCTCTCTGGAAACACCATATATTTT
V gene: TRBV9; J gene: TRBJ2-3; D gene: TRBD1; clone size: NA; CDR3 protein: CASSIRTGSTDTQYF; CDR3 DNA: TGTGCCAGCAGCATAAGGACAGGGAGCACAGATACGCAGTATTTT
V gene: TRBV6-1; J gene: TRBJ1-2; D gene: NA; clone size: few; CDR3 protein: CASSEALGNYGYTF; CDR3 DNA: TGTGCCAGCAGTGAAGCGCTAGGAAACTATGGCTACACCTTC
V gene: TRBV19; J gene: TRBJ2-5; D gene: NA; clone size: NA; CDR3 protein: CASSIGGTQYF; CDR3 DNA: TGTGCCAGTAGTATCGGGGGGACCCAGTACTTC
V gene: TRBV6-5; J gene: TRBJ2-2; D gene: NA; clone size: NA; CDR3 protein: CASSYTMDNPGELFF; CDR3 DNA: TGTGCCAGCAGTTACACCATGGACAACCCCGGGGAGCTGTTTTTT
V gene: TRBV4-1; J gene: TRBJ2-5; D gene: TRBD2; clone size: NA; CDR3 protein: CASSPLILGLAYVETQYF; CDR3 DNA: TGCGCCAGCAGCCCACTAATCCTGGGACTAGCGTATGTAGAGACCCAGTACTTC
V gene: TRBV29-1; J gene: TRBJ2-1; D gene: NA; clone size: NA; CDR3 protein: CSGTWRTSYNEQFF; CDR3 DNA: TGCAGCGGGACATGGAGAACCTCCTACAATGAGCAGTTCTTC
V gene: TRBV7-9; J gene: TRBJ1-2; D gene: NA; clone size: NA; CDR3 protein: CASSLSRENYGYTF; CDR3 DNA: TGTGCCAGCAGCTTATCTAGAGAGAACTATGGCTACACCTTC
V gene: TRBV11-1; J gene: TRBJ1-6; D gene: TRBD1; clone size: NA; CDR3 protein: CASSRQGANNSPLHF; CDR3 DNA: TGTGCCAGCAGCCGTCAGGGGGCAAATAATTCACCCCTCCACTTT
V gene: TRBV7-6; J gene: TRBJ1-2; D gene: NA; clone size: NA; CDR3 protein: CASSPIRGELNYGYTF; CDR3 DNA: TGTGCCAGCAGCCCCATCCGCGGGGAACTAAACTATGGCTACACCTTC
V gene: TRBV29-1; J gene: TRBJ1-2; D gene: NA; clone size: NA; CDR3 protein: CSAKYLTVGYTF; CDR3 DNA: TGCAGCGCTAAGTATTTGACAGTCGGCTACACCTTC
V gene: TRBV28; J gene: TRBJ1-2; D gene: NA; clone size: NA; CDR3 protein: CASSLLPGHVMLANYGYTF; CDR3 DNA: TGTGCCAGCAGCCTCCTCCCGGGACATGTCATGTTGGCTAACTATGGCTACACCTTC
V gene: TRBV2; J gene: TRBJ2-3; D gene: NA; clone size: NA; CDR3 protein: CASRLYSVGTDTQYF; CDR3 DNA: TGTGCCAGCAGACTCTATAGCGTAGGCACAGATACGCAGTATTTT
V gene: TRBV5-1; J gene: TRBJ2-2; D gene: NA; clone size: NA; CDR3 protein: CASSLATAALNTGELFF; CDR3 DNA: TGCGCCAGCAGCTTGGCGACAGCAGCACTGAACACCGGGGAGCTGTTTTTT
V gene: TRBV29-1; J gene: TRBJ1-2; D gene: TRBD1; clone size: NA; CDR3 protein: CSATGGDLGYTF; CDR3 DNA: TGCAGCGCGACAGGGGGAGATTTGGGCTACACCTTC
V gene: TRBV5-4; J gene: TRBJ2-6; D gene: TRBD1; clone size: NA; CDR3 protein: CASSRDSFFESSGANVLTF; CDR3 DNA: TGTGCCAGCAGCCGGGACAGCTTCTTTGAATCCTCTGGGGCCAACGTCCTGACTTTC
V gene: TRBV19; J gene: TRBJ2-7; D gene: NA; clone size: NA; CDR3 protein: CASSRLSGTPTYEQYF; CDR3 DNA: TGTGCCAGTAGCCGATTGTCCGGGACACCTACCTACGAGCAGTACTTC
V gene: TRBV3-1/TRBV3-2; J gene: TRBJ2-2; D gene: TRBD2; clone size: NA; CDR3 protein: CASSFRGVINTGELFF; CDR3 DNA: TGTGCCAGCAGTTTCCGGGGGGTAATAAACACCGGGGAGCTGTTTTTT
V gene: TRBV15; J gene: TRBJ2-7; D gene: NA; clone size: NA; CDR3 protein: CATSREIGGEQYF; CDR3 DNA: TGTGCCACCAGCAGAGAGATCGGCGGCGAGCAGTACTTC
V gene: TRBV7-2; J gene: TRBJ1-2; D gene: NA; clone size: NA; CDR3 protein: CASSLATGYGYTF; CDR3 DNA: TGTGCCAGCAGCTTAGCAACAGGCTATGGCTACACCTTC
V gene: TRBV11-3; J gene: TRBJ1-6; D gene: NA; clone size: NA; CDR3 protein: CASSLVTEDSYNSPLHF; CDR3 DNA: TGTGCCAGCAGCTTAGTGACAGAGGACTCCTATAATTCACCCCTCCACTTT
V gene: TRBV5-6; J gene: TRBJ1-3; D gene: TRBD1; clone size: NA; CDR3 protein: CASSWGQSSWNTIYF; CDR3 DNA: TGTGCCAGCAGCTGGGGACAGAGCTCGTGGAACACCATATATTTT
V gene: TRBV10-3; J gene: TRBJ2-7; D gene: TRBD2; clone size: NA; CDR3 protein: CAISDGLAGGPTSYEQYF; CDR3 DNA: TGTGCCATCAGTGATGGACTAGCGGGGGGGCCGACGTCCTACGAGCAGTACTTC
V gene: TRBV10-3; J gene: TRBJ1-1; D gene: NA; clone size: NA; CDR3 protein: CAISALSGTEAFF; CDR3 DNA: TGTGCCATCAGTGCCCTATCGGGGACTGAAGCTTTCTTT
V gene: TRBV28; J gene: TRBJ2-3; D gene: TRBD1; clone size: NA; CDR3 protein: CASSRDRYTDTQYF; CDR3 DNA: TGTGCCAGCAGTAGGGACAGGTACACAGATACGCAGTATTTT
V gene: TRBV10-3; J gene: TRBJ2-5; D gene: NA; clone size: NA; CDR3 protein: CAISERSGGMETQYF; CDR3 DNA: TGTGCCATCAGTGAGAGGTCAGGGGGGATGGAGACCCAGTACTTC
V gene: TRBV5-1; J gene: TRBJ2-1; D gene: TRBD1; clone size: NA; CDR3 protein: CASSTGTGGGDEQFF; CDR3 DNA: TGCGCCAGCAGCACCGGGACAGGGGGTGGAGATGAGCAGTTCTTC
V gene: TRBV12-3/TRBV12-4; J gene: TRBJ1-4; D gene: NA; clone size: NA; CDR3 protein: CASSPNNEKLFF; CDR3 DNA: TGTGCCAGCAGTCCAAATAATGAAAAACTGTTTTTT
V gene: TRBV27; J gene: TRBJ2-4; D gene: NA; clone size: NA; CDR3 protein: CASSLSNNKNIQYF; CDR3 DNA: TGTGCCAGCAGTTTATCTAACAACAAAAACATTCAGTACTTC
V gene: TRBV2; J gene: TRBJ2-2; D gene: NA; clone size: NA; CDR3 protein: CASSEVAGPTGELFF; CDR3 DNA: TGTGCCAGCAGTGAAGTGGCGGGGCCCACCGGGGAGCTGTTTTTT